Sequencing of this TCR beta chain was carried out in a study of T-cell memory formation after mild COVID-19. On the study more broadly: Clustering of TCRs was largely donor specific. Study-wide points: Clones that shrank (day 15 to 85) were balanced CD4/CD8, whereas later expanders leaned CD4+. Among contracting clones, CD4+ were mainly CM/EM and CD8+ enriched in EMRA.

Using constant-segment primers, 5'RACE produced TCR alpha and TCR beta cDNA libraries carrying sample barcodes and UMIs. One entry per CDR3 protein, called by TCRdb with MiXCR from the 5' RACE reads. The profile shows 110,000 to 150,000 distinct CDR3 sequences, 11% to 15% of them singletons. The CDR3 has 11 residues. Germline V lookup: CDR1 DFQATT, CDR2 SNEGSKA (reference sequence). The V and J ends lost 5 bases and 4 bases respectively, with 9 bases between them. This clonotype has more than one count but fewer than ten. Its specificity is unknown. The source is an adult woman who had mild COVID-19 (a few samples of this study predate the infection). Cell type and time point are not known. The gene calls are TRBV20-1 and TRBJ2-7; a possible D gene is TRBD2 (5 bases). Sequencing input: PBMCs or a T cell subset sorted from them (not recorded which). The CDR3 reads CSAEGGYEQYF. In nucleotides, the CDR3 is TGCAGTGCTGAGGGTGGGTACGAGCAGTACTTC.